This T cell receptor beta chain was recovered during a study of blood T cell repertoires in COVID-19. Only in-frame clones appear in the TCRdb table, and some are missing; sequencing was by immunoSEQ multiplex PCR. Of fewer than 85,000 clones in the sample, around nine tenths were seen once. The CDR3 runs to 15 residues. CDR1 and CDR2 from the germline V gene are MNHEY and SVGAGI. V dropped 4 bases and J dropped 3 bases, with 16 bases sitting between them. The sequence was collected from a man aged 60 to 69 with acute or convalescent COVID-19. This chain connects TRBV6-5 to TRBJ2-7; a weak D match, TRBD2 (7 bases). Sequenced: peripheral blood. The DNA of the CDR3 is TGTGCCAGCAGTTTTAGAGGGGGGGCTTTCTACGAGCAGTACTTC. Its protein product is CASSFRGGAFYEQYF.